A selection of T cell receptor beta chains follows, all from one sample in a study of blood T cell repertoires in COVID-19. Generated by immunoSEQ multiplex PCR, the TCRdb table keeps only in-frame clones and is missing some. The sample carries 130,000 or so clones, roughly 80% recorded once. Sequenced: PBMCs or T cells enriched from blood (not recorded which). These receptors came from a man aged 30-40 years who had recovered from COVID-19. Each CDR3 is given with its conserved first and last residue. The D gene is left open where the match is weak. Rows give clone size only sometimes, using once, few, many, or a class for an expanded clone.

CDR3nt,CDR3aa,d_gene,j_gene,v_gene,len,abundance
TGTGCCAGCAGCACCGACACCTATGGCTACACCTTC,CASSTDTYGYTF,.,TRBJ1-2,TRBV5-4,12,.
TGTGCCAGCATGAGGGCTAATGAAAAACTGTTTTTT,CASMRANEKLFF,.,TRBJ1-4,TRBV2,12,.
TGTGCCAGTAGTATCCTGACAGGGACCCAAGAGACCCAGTACTTC,CASSILTGTQETQYF,TRBD1,TRBJ2-5,TRBV19,15,.
TGTGCCAGCTCACCAAATTCAGGGGGCACTGAAGCTTTCTTT,CASSPNSGGTEAFF,TRBD1,TRBJ1-1,TRBV18,14,.
TGTGCCAGCAGCCAAGGTCTGGGCATTCCGACAGGAAGTCACACTGAAGCTTTCTTT,CASSQGLGIPTGSHTEAFF,.,TRBJ1-1,TRBV3-1/TRBV3-2,19,.
TGCGCCAGCAGCCAAGGGGGCGGACTAGCGGGAATCTCAGATACGCAGTATTTT,CASSQGGGLAGISDTQYF,TRBD2,TRBJ2-3,TRBV4-1,18,.
TGTGCCTGGGATACCGGGACAGGTAGCAATCAGCCCCAGCATTTT,CAWDTGTGSNQPQHF,TRBD1,TRBJ1-5,TRBV30,15,.
TGTGCCAGCAGTTCCTTACCGGGACAGGGGAAGCCTACTAATGAAAAACTGTTTTTT,CASSSLPGQGKPTNEKLFF,TRBD1,TRBJ1-4,TRBV27,19,once
TGTGCCAGCAGCGTGGACAGGGAAGCTAACTATGGCTACACCTTC,CASSVDREANYGYTF,TRBD1,TRBJ1-2,TRBV5-4,15,.
TGCGCCAGCAATTCTAGCGGGGGGCAGGGTGAGCAGTTCTTC,CASNSSGGQGEQFF,TRBD2,TRBJ2-1,TRBV23-1,14,.
TGTGCCAGCAGCTTAGTCTCGGACAGGGCAGGGTGGACTGAAGCTTTCTTT,CASSLVSDRAGWTEAFF,TRBD1,TRBJ1-1,TRBV11-2,17,.
TGCAGCGTCGTCCGGACTCCGGGACAGCCCCAGCATTTT,CSVVRTPGQPQHF,.,TRBJ1-5,TRBV29-1,13,.
TGTGCCAGCACCCCGGACAGCTCCTACAATGAGCAGTTCTTC,CASTPDSSYNEQFF,.,TRBJ2-1,TRBV28,14,.
TGTGCCAGCAGTAGGGGTATCCATGGCTACACCTTC,CASSRGIHGYTF,.,TRBJ1-2,TRBV12-3/TRBV12-4,12,.
TGCGCCAGCAGTAGGGCACTACAGGACACAGATACGCAGTATTTT,CASSRALQDTDTQYF,.,TRBJ2-3,TRBV5-1,15,.
TGTGCCAGTCGTAGGGAAGGAGAGGGTAGCGGCGGCACTGAAGCTTTCTTT,CASRREGEGSGGTEAFF,.,TRBJ1-1,TRBV2,17,.
TGCGCCAGCAGTCACGACTTTTACAATGAGCAGTTCTTC,CASSHDFYNEQFF,.,TRBJ2-1,TRBV4-1,13,.
TGCGCCAGCAGCCAAGCCCGGCGGGACACTGAAGCTTTCTTT,CASSQARRDTEAFF,.,TRBJ1-1,TRBV5-1,14,.
TGTGCCAGCTCACCTAGGGACTTCAACACTGAAGCTTTCTTT,CASSPRDFNTEAFF,.,TRBJ1-1,TRBV18,14,.
TGCGCCAGCAGCTTGGGGCCGTTAGGAAGTGGGCGGAACACCGGGGAGCTGTTTTTT,CASSLGPLGSGRNTGELFF,.,TRBJ2-2,TRBV5-1,19,.
TGTGCCAGCAGCCCTAGCCCCGGGTCAGGGAACACCGGGGAGCTGTTTTTT,CASSPSPGSGNTGELFF,.,TRBJ2-2,TRBV5-6,17,.
TGCGCCAGCAGCTTGGGGAGTAGGGGCGCAGATACGCAGTATTTT,CASSLGSRGADTQYF,.,TRBJ2-3,TRBV5-1,15,.
TGTGCCAGCCAACCGGGACAGGGAGGCAATCAGCCCCAGCATTTT,CASQPGQGGNQPQHF,TRBD1,TRBJ1-5,TRBV2,15,few
TGTGCCAGCAGCTCAGCGATCGGCAATCAGCCCCAGCATTTT,CASSSAIGNQPQHF,.,TRBJ1-5,TRBV5-6,14,.
TGTGCCAGTATCTTCGCCGGCTACAATGAGCAGTTCTTC,CASIFAGYNEQFF,.,TRBJ2-1,TRBV12-3/TRBV12-4,13,once
TGTGCCATCAGTGAGTCGAAGGGGACAGGAAAAACTTATGGCTACACCTTC,CAISESKGTGKTYGYTF,TRBD1,TRBJ1-2,TRBV10-3,17,.
TGTGCCTGGGGCTTGGGAGGCGGGGGAGTAGATACGCAGTATTTT,CAWGLGGGGVDTQYF,TRBD2,TRBJ2-3,TRBV30,15,few
TGTGCCAGCTCACCCCGGGACTCTGATACCACCGGGGAGCTGTTTTTT,CASSPRDSDTTGELFF,.,TRBJ2-2,TRBV18,16,.
TGTGCCAGCAGCTCGACTAGCGGGGCAGAGACCCAGTACTTC,CASSSTSGAETQYF,TRBD2,TRBJ2-5,TRBV5-4,14,.
TGTGCCAGCAGTCCCCTCGGGACTAGCAGCATCTATGAGCAGTTCTTC,CASSPLGTSSIYEQFF,TRBD2,TRBJ2-1,TRBV5-6,16,.
TGCGCCAGCAGCCAAGATTGGAGGGCTGGAGGTGGCTACACCTTC,CASSQDWRAGGGYTF,.,TRBJ1-2,TRBV4-1,15,.
TGTGCCAGCAGTTTTACAGGGCTGGGGAATGGCTACACCTTC,CASSFTGLGNGYTF,.,TRBJ1-2,TRBV2,14,.
TGTGCCAGCAGCTTGGGTACGGACAGGGGGCTGGGAGATACGCAGTATTTT,CASSLGTDRGLGDTQYF,TRBD1,TRBJ2-3,TRBV5-5,17,.
TGTGCCACCAGCAGGACGACAGGGACGAATGAAAAACTGTTTTTT,CATSRTTGTNEKLFF,TRBD1,TRBJ1-4,TRBV15,15,.
TGTGCCAGCAGCGGACCGGGACAGGGGCAAGAGACCCAGTACTTC,CASSGPGQGQETQYF,TRBD1,TRBJ2-5,TRBV11-2,15,few
TGTGCCAGCAGTTATGAGGGATTCGTTTCACCCCTCCACTTT,CASSYEGFVSPLHF,.,TRBJ1-6,TRBV6-5,14,few
TGTGCCAGTAGTGCGACAGGGGAAAAGCCCCAGCATTTT,CASSATGEKPQHF,TRBD1,TRBJ1-5,TRBV19,13,.
TGTGCCAGTAGTATAGATCAGGGGAGATCACCCCTCCACTTT,CASSIDQGRSPLHF,.,TRBJ1-6,TRBV19,14,.
TGTGCCAGCAGCGGGGACAGGGGAGGAACTGAAGCTTTCTTT,CASSGDRGGTEAFF,TRBD1,TRBJ1-1,TRBV13,14,.
TGTGCCAGCAGCTTAGACAGGGGTAACGAGCAGTACTTC,CASSLDRGNEQYF,TRBD1,TRBJ2-7,TRBV13,13,.